This T cell receptor (beta chain) was sequenced for a study of OX40 agonist ivuxolimab in advanced cancers. Background on the study: Patients in the trial were receiving intravenous ivuxolimab every 2 weeks, at doses of 0.01 to 10 mg/kg. Mean age about 60 years, range about 20 to 85; roughly 82% male.

With 2 bases removed from V and 8 bases from J, the gap between germline ends came to 15 bases. There are 14 residues in the CDR3. Germline assignment: CDR1 LNHDA and CDR2 SQIVND (reference sequence). The repertoire was sequenced with immunoSEQ multiplex PCR; TCRdb's copy has only in-frame clones and lacks some. The sample has about 70,000 clones, 75% to 90% seen once. Blood specimens came from baseline, cycle 4 day 1, and cycle 7 day 1. The J gene is TRBJ1-1, the V gene TRBV19; weak D call: TRBD1 (5 bases). Sequencing used CD4+ or CD8+ T cells sorted from blood, obtained in a trial of the OX40 agonist ivuxolimab. The clonotype was recovered from an adult with an advanced solid tumor such as melanoma, head and neck, liver or kidney cancer. The CDR3 is CASSIWDYPKEAFF. The CDR3 nucleotides read TGTGCCAGTAGTATATGGGACTATCCTAAGGAAGCTTTCTTT. The whole variable domain, filled in from reference TRBV19 and TRBJ1-1, reads DGGITQSPKYLFRKEGQNVTLSCEQNLNHDAMYWYRQDPGQGLRLIYYSQIVNDFQKGDIAEGYSVSREKKESFPLTVTSAQKNPTAFYLCASSIWDYPKEAFFGQGTRLTVV.